One and the same sample provided the 18 T cell receptor beta chains below, sequenced in a study of beta chain features in type 1 diabetes listed by TCRdb under 2018. Library creation used the immunoSEQ multiplex PCR assay. The entire isolated RNA was reverse transcribed using the High Capacity cDNA Reverse Transcription Kit, and thus expressed TCRB transcripts were sequenced. In TCRdb, the immuneACCESS table is reduced to in-frame sequences with V and J assigned. These tables do not hold every clone; where another copy was compared, an unresolved V gene accounts for under half, and the others remain unexplained. Within this sample are just over 600,000 clones, with roughly a sixth of them counted one time only. Under 0.095% of the sample is in the top ten clones. Specimen: naive CD4+ T cells from blood. Reading the label with the study, this specimen's cell subset or site is: true naive CD4+ T cells. The receptors come from a man between 18 and 35 years old in good health.

The chain links TRBV20-1 to TRBJ2-5; D gene unclear. V was trimmed by 6 bases and J by 7 bases, leaving 9 bases between them. The germline V gene encodes CDR1 DFQATT and CDR2 SNEGSKA (reference sequence). The CDR3 spans 10 residues. CDR3 in amino acids: CSADSGTQYF. In DNA form, the CDR3 reads TGCAGTGCGGATAGTGGGACCCAGTACTTC.

This CDR3 is CASSPRQQINYGYTF. In DNA form, the CDR3 reads TGTGCCAGCAGCCCTCGACAGCAAATTAACTATGGCTACACCTTC. The rearrangement links TRBV9 to TRBJ1-2; possible D gene TRBD1, 5 bases. The length of the CDR3 is 15 residues. Trimming took 4 bases from V and 1 from J, leaving 14 bases between them. Germline CDR1 is SGDLS and CDR2 is YYNGEE.

The gene calls are TRBV18 and TRBJ2-5; 9 bases map to TRBD2. Trimming at V came to 2 bases and at J to 2 bases, leaving 9 bases not matched to a gene. This CDR3 spans 17 amino acids. Germline lookup yields CDR1 KGHSH and CDR2 LQKENI. CDR3 nucleotide sequence: TGTGCCAGCTCACCATTGATCCCTAGCGGGGCGCAAGAGACCCAGTACTTC. Translation: CASSPLIPSGAQETQYF.

This clone was counted a few times. The gene calls are TRBV10-3 and TRBJ1-2; tentative D call: TRBD1 (5 bases). Germline V lookup: CDR1 ENHRY, CDR2 SYGVKD. Trimming removed 6 bases at V and 3 bases at J, with 11 bases between. The CDR3 spans 13 residues. The CDR3, as DNA: TGTGCCATCAGGACCGGCAGGGACTATGGCTACACCTTC. Protein sequence: CAIRTGRDYGYTF.

In the case of this clone: The sample has other DNA sequences that encode this CDR3 too. This chain connects TRBV28 to TRBJ2-7, with a tentative D call TRBD1 (5 bases). Germline CDR1 MDHEN, CDR2 SYDVKM. Trimming pared 3 bases from V and 4 bases from J, leaving 10 bases between. The CDR3 contains 13 residues. CDR3 coding DNA: TGTGCCAGCAGTTTGTTCCAGGGTTACGAGCAGTACTTC. Amino acids: CASSLFQGYEQYF.

V is TRBV4-2 and J is TRBJ2-6; perhaps D is TRBD1 or TRBD2 (5 bases each). Trimming took off 5 bases at V and 0 bases at J, with 20 bases between the two ends. The CDR3 has 19 residues. The germline V gene has CDR1 LGHNA and CDR2 YNFKEQ. CDR3 sequence reads: CASSTLLFGAGSGANVLTF. CDR3 coding DNA: TGTGCCAGCAGCACCCTTCTCTTTGGGGCGGGCTCTGGGGCCAACGTCCTGACTTTC.

This clone came up once. The chain uses TRBV6-6 and TRBJ1-2; D is ambiguous. Trimming cost V 4 bases and J 6 bases, with 18 bases left between them. From germline, CDR1 is MNHNY and CDR2 SVGAGI (reference sequence). The CDR3 length is 15 residues. This CDR3 is CASSLEGRIVNGYTF. For the CDR3, the DNA is TGTGCCAGCAGTTTAGAGGGAAGGATTGTTAATGGCTACACCTTC.

This clone was found a few times. This rearrangement joins TRBV9 to TRBJ2-5; tentatively, D is TRBD1 (5 bases). Germline V gene sequence: CDR1 SGDLS, CDR2 YYNGEE. This CDR3 has 15 residues. V was pared by 2 bases and J by 0 bases, with 11 bases between. The CDR3 nucleotides are TGTGCCAGCAGCGTTAGGGGTAACTACCAAGAGACCCAGTACTTC. Translation gives CASSVRGNYQETQYF.

This clone has a handful of counts. This chain connects TRBV30 to TRBJ1-3; D call uncertain. Germline loops: CDR1 GTSNPN, CDR2 SVGIG (reference sequence). Trimming shortened V by 2 bases and J by 0 bases, and 8 bases separated the two germline ends. The CDR3 has 14 residues. The CDR3 nucleotides are TGTGCCTGGAGTAGAGAGAGCTCTGGAAACACCATATATTTT. Protein sequence: CAWSRESSGNTIYF. Together with reference TRBV30 and TRBJ1-3, the CDR3 gives the full variable domain: SQTIHQWPATLVQPVGSPLSLECTVEGTSNPNLYWYRQAAGRGLQLLFYSVGIGQISSEVPQNLSASRPQDRQFILSSKKLLLSDSGFYLCAWSRESSGNTIYFGEGSWLTVV.

The rearrangement joins TRBV7-6 to TRBJ2-7, with 7 bases identical to TRBD2. Trimming cost V 2 bases and J 6 bases; bases outside gene matches: 10. The CDR3 loop spans 15 amino acids. Germline V CDR1 and CDR2: SGHVS, FNYEAQ. The CDR3 coding sequence is TGTGCCAGCAGCTTACTAGCGGAGACGAGTGGCGAGCAGTACTTC. It yields the protein CASSLLAETSGEQYF.

In this sample, this clone turned up a few times. The CDR3 nucleotides read TGTGCCAGCAGCGTAATGGGACTAGCTGAAAATGAGCAGTTCTTC. Amino acid sequence: CASSVMGLAENEQFF. The V and J genes are TRBV9 and TRBJ2-1; 9 bases map to TRBD2. The ends lost 1 base at V and 7 bases at J; junction bases unmatched: 6. The CDR3 covers 15 residues. Germline loops: CDR1 SGDLS, CDR2 YYNGEE. The entire variable domain, with the rest obtained from reference TRBV9 and TRBJ2-1, is as follows: DSGVTQTPKHLITATGQRVTLRCSPRSGDLSVYWYQQSLDQGLQFLIQYYNGEERAKGNILERFSAQQFPDLHSELNLSSLELGDSALYFCASSVMGLAENEQFFGPGTRLTVL.

The V and J genes are TRBV14 and TRBJ1-4; 10 positions agree with TRBD1. V lost 3 bases to trimming and J lost 10 bases; unmatched junction nucleotides: 8. There are 15 residues in the CDR3. CDR1 is SGHDN and CDR2 is FVKESK in the germline V gene. The chain's CDR3 is CASSQAGQGTSKLFF. DNA of the CDR3: TGTGCCAGCAGCCAGGCGGGACAGGGGACCTCAAAACTGTTTTTT.

This clone turned up a few times. The chain recombines TRBV12-5 with TRBJ2-1, with 8 bases identical to TRBD2. The germline V gene encodes CDR1 LGHNT and CDR2 FRNRAP. Trimming cost V 5 bases and J 5 bases; bases outside gene matches: 8. The CDR3 runs to 15 residues. CDR3 protein: CASGQGLVLHNEQFF. CDR3 bases: TGTGCTAGTGGTCAGGGACTAGTTTTGCACAATGAGCAGTTCTTC. Supplemented by reference TRBV12-5 and TRBJ2-1, the full variable domain reads DARVTQTPRHKVTEMGQEVTMRCQPILGHNTVFWYRQTMMQGLELLAYFRNRAPLDDSGMPKDRFSAEMPDATLATLKIQPSEPRDSAVYFCASGQGLVLHNEQFFGPGTRLTVL.

The V gene is TRBV1, the J gene TRBJ2-6. TRBV1 is a known pseudogene. CDR3 size: 18 residues. CDR3 region: CTSRNARLCTKRANVLTF. DNA for the CDR3: TGCACCAGCAGGAACGCGCGTTTGTGCACAAAGCGGGCCAACGTCCTGACTTTC.

This clone was observed a few times. The chain links TRBV19 to TRBJ2-1; D is perhaps TRBD1 or TRBD2 (5 bases each). V was cut by 3 bases and J by 5 bases, with 14 bases left in between. Germline CDR1 and CDR2: LNHDA and SQIVND (reference sequence). The CDR3 totals 15 residues. CDR3 loop: CASSIPYVGDNEQFF. CDR3 DNA sequence: TGTGCCAGTAGTATCCCGTACGTGGGGGACAATGAGCAGTTCTTC.

V is TRBV2 and J is TRBJ2-1; no clear D gene. Trimming left V 4 bases short and J 0 bases short, with 7 bases between. CDR1 and CDR2 (germline): SNHLY, FYNNEI. The CDR3 length is 14 residues. CDR3 in amino acids: CASSGQSSYNEQFF. For the CDR3, the DNA is TGTGCCAGCAGTGGTCAGAGCTCCTACAATGAGCAGTTCTTC.

This sequence joins TRBV7-9 and TRBJ1-2, with 7 bases aligning to TRBD1. The junction had 7 bases not matched to a gene; V was cut back by 5 bases and J by 4 bases. Germline V CDR1 and CDR2: SEHNR, FQNEAQ (reference sequence). This CDR3 comprises 14 residues. CDR3 DNA: TGTGCCAGCAGCCCTTGGACAGGAATCTATGGCTACACCTTC. The encoded protein is CASSPWTGIYGYTF.

The chain links TRBV19 to TRBJ1-2; 10 bases are a match to TRBD1. Germline assignment: CDR1 LNHDA and CDR2 SQIVND (reference sequence). V shed 7 bases, J shed 1 base, and the junction held 3 bases outside the gene matches. The CDR3 contains 14 residues. The CDR3 is CASTRDRGNYGYTF. The CDR3, as DNA: TGTGCCAGTACCAGGGACAGGGGTAACTATGGCTACACCTTC. Looking up the rest from reference TRBV19 and TRBJ1-2 gives the full variable domain: DGGITQSPKYLFRKEGQNVTLSCEQNLNHDAMYWYRQDPGQGLRLIYYSQIVNDFQKGDIAEGYSVSREKKESFPLTVTSAQKNPTAFYLCASTRDRGNYGYTFGSGTRLTVV.